The rows below give T cell receptor beta chains drawn from one sample of a study of cytomegalovirus exposure and HLA in healthy donors. Sequencing was performed with immunoSEQ multiplex PCR; in TCRdb, only in-frame clones are kept and a portion is missing. In the table there are about 160,000 clones, around 85% of which are singletons. The sequenced material came from PBMCs. The receptors here all came from a boy younger than 10 in good health and CMV-seronegative. Each CDR3 is given with its conserved first and last residue. Each record gives: V gene, D gene, clone size, J gene, CDR3 DNA, CDR3 protein. D genes are given only for firm matches. A row's size may be missing; if present it is once, few, many or a size class.

v_gene: TRBV28; d_gene: TRBD1; abundance: NA; j_gene: TRBJ2-5; CDR3nt: TGTGCCAGCAGTTCTTATCCGACAGGGGTAGGGGAGACCCAGTACTTC; CDR3aa: CASSSYPTGVGETQYF
v_gene: TRBV16; d_gene: TRBD1; abundance: NA; j_gene: TRBJ1-5; CDR3nt: TGTGCCAGCAGCCTTTCCTATGACAGGGCCCAGCCCCAGCATTTT; CDR3aa: CASSLSYDRAQPQHF
v_gene: TRBV6-1; d_gene: NA; abundance: NA; j_gene: TRBJ1-5; CDR3nt: TGTGCCAGCAGTGAATCCTCCTTATCCCAGCATTTT; CDR3aa: CASSESSLSQHF
v_gene: TRBV18; d_gene: TRBD1; abundance: few; j_gene: TRBJ1-6; CDR3nt: TGTGCCAGCTCCCGGCGGACAGGCTATAATTCACCCCTCCACTTT; CDR3aa: CASSRRTGYNSPLHF
v_gene: TRBV19; d_gene: TRBD1; abundance: NA; j_gene: TRBJ1-1; CDR3nt: TGTGCCAGTAGTATAGACGGGACAGGGGGCATGAACACTGAAGCTTTCTTT; CDR3aa: CASSIDGTGGMNTEAFF
v_gene: TRBV5-1; d_gene: TRBD2; abundance: once; j_gene: TRBJ2-2; CDR3nt: TGCGCCAGCAGCTTACCGGGACTAGCGGGAGGTACCGGCACCGGGGAGCTGTTTTTT; CDR3aa: CASSLPGLAGGTGTGELFF
v_gene: TRBV19; d_gene: NA; abundance: NA; j_gene: TRBJ1-1; CDR3nt: TGTGCCAGTAGTCGAGTCGACAGGAACACTGAAGCTTTCTTT; CDR3aa: CASSRVDRNTEAFF
v_gene: TRBV28; d_gene: NA; abundance: once; j_gene: TRBJ1-2; CDR3nt: TGTGCCAGCAGCGTCACCGGGTTCCTCTATGGCTACACCTTC; CDR3aa: CASSVTGFLYGYTF
v_gene: TRBV5-4; d_gene: TRBD2; abundance: once; j_gene: TRBJ2-5; CDR3nt: TGTGCCAGCAGCCCCGGACTAGGAGAGCAAGAGACCCAGTACTTC; CDR3aa: CASSPGLGEQETQYF
v_gene: TRBV11-2; d_gene: NA; abundance: NA; j_gene: TRBJ2-7; CDR3nt: TGTGCCAGCAGCTTAGGGGCCTCTTCCTACGAGCAGTACTTC; CDR3aa: CASSLGASSYEQYF
v_gene: TRBV11-2; d_gene: NA; abundance: NA; j_gene: TRBJ1-6; CDR3nt: TGTGCCAGCAGCTTGTTCCAGGGTAATTCACCCCTCCACTTT; CDR3aa: CASSLFQGNSPLHF
v_gene: TRBV5-6; d_gene: TRBD1; abundance: NA; j_gene: TRBJ2-7; CDR3nt: TGTGCCAGCAGCTTGCCGGGACAGGGGGCGATTTACGAGCAGTACTTC; CDR3aa: CASSLPGQGAIYEQYF
v_gene: TRBV28; d_gene: NA; abundance: NA; j_gene: TRBJ1-2; CDR3nt: TGTGCCAGCAGTTTAATCTCCTATGGCTACACCTTC; CDR3aa: CASSLISYGYTF
v_gene: TRBV7-6; d_gene: NA; abundance: once; j_gene: TRBJ1-6; CDR3nt: TGTGCCAGCAGCTCGATCGACAAGTTTAATTCACCCCTCCACTTT; CDR3aa: CASSSIDKFNSPLHF
v_gene: TRBV19; d_gene: NA; abundance: NA; j_gene: TRBJ2-5; CDR3nt: TGTGCCAGTAGTATGAATTGGGAGGAGACCCAGTACTTC; CDR3aa: CASSMNWEETQYF
v_gene: TRBV6-5; d_gene: TRBD2; abundance: NA; j_gene: TRBJ2-7; CDR3nt: TGTGCCAGCACCCCTGGGACTAGCGGCTACGAGCAGTACTTC; CDR3aa: CASTPGTSGYEQYF
v_gene: TRBV28; d_gene: NA; abundance: NA; j_gene: TRBJ2-7; CDR3nt: TGTGCCAGCAGTTCCCCGGACAGCTACGAGCAGTACTTC; CDR3aa: CASSSPDSYEQYF
v_gene: TRBV30; d_gene: TRBD1; abundance: NA; j_gene: TRBJ2-2; CDR3nt: TGTGCCTGGAATTCAGGGGGCACCGGGGAGCTGTTTTTT; CDR3aa: CAWNSGGTGELFF
v_gene: TRBV5-1; d_gene: TRBD1; abundance: NA; j_gene: TRBJ2-1; CDR3nt: TGCGCCAGCAGTATTCAGGGGGCTACTAATACCTACAATGAGCAGTTCTTC; CDR3aa: CASSIQGATNTYNEQFF
v_gene: TRBV7-2; d_gene: NA; abundance: NA; j_gene: TRBJ2-6; CDR3nt: TGTGCCAGCAGCCCAAAAGGAGGGGCTGGGGCCAACGTCCTGACTTTC; CDR3aa: CASSPKGGAGANVLTF
v_gene: TRBV19; d_gene: TRBD1; abundance: NA; j_gene: TRBJ1-2; CDR3nt: TGTGCCACGACAGACTCGGACAGGGTAAATGGCTACACCTTC; CDR3aa: CATTDSDRVNGYTF
v_gene: TRBV5-1; d_gene: TRBD2; abundance: NA; j_gene: TRBJ2-1; CDR3nt: TGCGCCAGCAGCTTGGCGGTAGCGGGAGTCAATGAGCAGTTCTTC; CDR3aa: CASSLAVAGVNEQFF
v_gene: TRBV15; d_gene: NA; abundance: NA; j_gene: TRBJ1-1; CDR3nt: TGTGCCACCAGCACCTTTAGACAGCCGAACACTGAAGCTTTCTTT; CDR3aa: CATSTFRQPNTEAFF
v_gene: TRBV12-5; d_gene: TRBD2; abundance: NA; j_gene: TRBJ2-1; CDR3nt: TGTGCTAGTGGTTTGGTAAAGGCTAGCGGGAGCACCTACAATGAGCAGTTCTTC; CDR3aa: CASGLVKASGSTYNEQFF
v_gene: TRBV14; d_gene: TRBD2; abundance: NA; j_gene: TRBJ2-1; CDR3nt: TGTGCCAGCAGCCAAGACCGGACTAGCGGGACTTACAATGAGCAGTTCTTC; CDR3aa: CASSQDRTSGTYNEQFF
v_gene: TRBV27; d_gene: TRBD1; abundance: NA; j_gene: TRBJ2-7; CDR3nt: TGTGCCAGCAGTGAGACAGGGGAGCTTGACGAGCAGTACTTC; CDR3aa: CASSETGELDEQYF
v_gene: TRBV5-4; d_gene: NA; abundance: NA; j_gene: TRBJ1-3; CDR3nt: TGTGCCAGCAGCTTCGGCGAGGGAGCTGGAAACACCATATATTTT; CDR3aa: CASSFGEGAGNTIYF
v_gene: TRBV6-1; d_gene: TRBD1; abundance: once; j_gene: TRBJ1-2; CDR3nt: TGTGCCAGCAGTGATCGAGGGGGCCGGGATGGCTACACCTTC; CDR3aa: CASSDRGGRDGYTF
v_gene: TRBV5-6; d_gene: NA; abundance: NA; j_gene: TRBJ1-6; CDR3nt: TGTGCCAGCAGCTTGCGGCAGGGTACCCCAGTCCTCCACTTT; CDR3aa: CASSLRQGTPVLHF
v_gene: TRBV15; d_gene: NA; abundance: NA; j_gene: TRBJ2-3; CDR3nt: TGTGCCACCAGCAGAAGCACCGCAGATACGCAGTATTTT; CDR3aa: CATSRSTADTQYF
v_gene: TRBV10-2; d_gene: NA; abundance: NA; j_gene: TRBJ2-3; CDR3nt: TGCGCCAGCAGTGAGTCAAGGGGGGGTGGAGATACGCAGTATTTT; CDR3aa: CASSESRGGGDTQYF
v_gene: TRBV5-6; d_gene: NA; abundance: NA; j_gene: TRBJ1-1; CDR3nt: TGTGCCAGCAGGGCGGGACTATACGACCTGAACACTGAAGCTTTCTTT; CDR3aa: CASRAGLYDLNTEAFF
v_gene: TRBV2; d_gene: NA; abundance: NA; j_gene: TRBJ1-1; CDR3nt: TGTGCCAGCAGTGAATTGATCAGTCTGAACACTGAAGCTTTCTTT; CDR3aa: CASSELISLNTEAFF
v_gene: TRBV6-1; d_gene: TRBD2; abundance: NA; j_gene: TRBJ2-7; CDR3nt: TGTGCCAGCAGGGCCCTAGCGGGAGGTCACCACGAGCAGTACTTC; CDR3aa: CASRALAGGHHEQYF
v_gene: TRBV28; d_gene: TRBD2; abundance: NA; j_gene: TRBJ2-7; CDR3nt: TGTGCCAGCACCCCCCGGGGACTAGGGGGAGACGAGCAGTACTTC; CDR3aa: CASTPRGLGGDEQYF
v_gene: TRBV5-3; d_gene: TRBD1; abundance: NA; j_gene: TRBJ1-2; CDR3nt: TGTGCCAGAAGCCCCCGGGACAGGGCTAACTATGGCTACACCTTC; CDR3aa: CARSPRDRANYGYTF
v_gene: TRBV27; d_gene: TRBD1; abundance: NA; j_gene: TRBJ2-7; CDR3nt: TGTGCCAGCAGTGCCGGGACAGGGAGCCCCTACGAGCAGTACTTC; CDR3aa: CASSAGTGSPYEQYF
v_gene: TRBV5-4; d_gene: TRBD1; abundance: NA; j_gene: TRBJ1-2; CDR3nt: TGTGCCAGCAGCTTGAACAGGGGCACCAACTATGGCTACACCTTC; CDR3aa: CASSLNRGTNYGYTF
v_gene: TRBV6-5; d_gene: TRBD1; abundance: NA; j_gene: TRBJ1-3; CDR3nt: TGTGCCAGCAGTTACACAGGGGGCTCTGGAAACACCATATATTTT; CDR3aa: CASSYTGGSGNTIYF
v_gene: TRBV18; d_gene: TRBD1; abundance: NA; j_gene: TRBJ1-4; CDR3nt: TGTGCCAGCTCACAGGACAGGACTAATGAAAAACTGTTTTTT; CDR3aa: CASSQDRTNEKLFF
v_gene: TRBV2; d_gene: NA; abundance: few; j_gene: TRBJ1-1; CDR3nt: TGTGCCAGCAGTGAAGTTAGAGGATCTAACACTGAAGCTTTCTTT; CDR3aa: CASSEVRGSNTEAFF
v_gene: TRBV5-5; d_gene: TRBD1; abundance: NA; j_gene: TRBJ1-2; CDR3nt: TGTGCCAGCAGCTGGGGACAGGGAGTAGGGAAAGGAGGCTACACCTTC; CDR3aa: CASSWGQGVGKGGYTF
v_gene: TRBV15; d_gene: TRBD2; abundance: once; j_gene: TRBJ2-1; CDR3nt: TGTGCCACCAGCAGAGATGGGACTAGCGGGAGGGCGCACAATGAGCAGTTCTTC; CDR3aa: CATSRDGTSGRAHNEQFF
v_gene: TRBV28; d_gene: TRBD1; abundance: few; j_gene: TRBJ2-2; CDR3nt: TGTGCCAGCAGCGAAGGGACAGGGGCGAACACCGGGGAGCTGTTTTTT; CDR3aa: CASSEGTGANTGELFF
v_gene: TRBV6-6; d_gene: NA; abundance: NA; j_gene: TRBJ2-4; CDR3nt: TGTGCCAGCAGCCTGCCGGGGGACTTTAAAAACATTCAGTACTTC; CDR3aa: CASSLPGDFKNIQYF
v_gene: TRBV28; d_gene: NA; abundance: NA; j_gene: TRBJ1-4; CDR3nt: TGTGCCAGCGAGGACAGCTACAATGAAAAACTGTTTTTT; CDR3aa: CASEDSYNEKLFF
v_gene: TRBV7-8; d_gene: NA; abundance: NA; j_gene: TRBJ1-5; CDR3nt: TGTGCCAGCAGCTTAAATTGGGCATACAATCAGCCCCAGCATTTT; CDR3aa: CASSLNWAYNQPQHF